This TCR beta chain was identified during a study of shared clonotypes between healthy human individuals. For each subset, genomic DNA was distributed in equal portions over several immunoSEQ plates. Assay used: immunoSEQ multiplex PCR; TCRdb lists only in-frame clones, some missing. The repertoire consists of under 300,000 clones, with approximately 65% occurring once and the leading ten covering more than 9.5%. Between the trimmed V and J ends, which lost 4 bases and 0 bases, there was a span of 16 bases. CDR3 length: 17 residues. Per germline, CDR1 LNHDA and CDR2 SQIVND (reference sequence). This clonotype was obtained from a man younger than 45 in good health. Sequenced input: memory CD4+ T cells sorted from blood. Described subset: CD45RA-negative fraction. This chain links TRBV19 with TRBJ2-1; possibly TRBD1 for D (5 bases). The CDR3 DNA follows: TGTGCCAGTAGTACGCAGGGTGGGCTTAGCTCCTACAATGAGCAGTTCTTC. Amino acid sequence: CASSTQGGLSSYNEQFF.